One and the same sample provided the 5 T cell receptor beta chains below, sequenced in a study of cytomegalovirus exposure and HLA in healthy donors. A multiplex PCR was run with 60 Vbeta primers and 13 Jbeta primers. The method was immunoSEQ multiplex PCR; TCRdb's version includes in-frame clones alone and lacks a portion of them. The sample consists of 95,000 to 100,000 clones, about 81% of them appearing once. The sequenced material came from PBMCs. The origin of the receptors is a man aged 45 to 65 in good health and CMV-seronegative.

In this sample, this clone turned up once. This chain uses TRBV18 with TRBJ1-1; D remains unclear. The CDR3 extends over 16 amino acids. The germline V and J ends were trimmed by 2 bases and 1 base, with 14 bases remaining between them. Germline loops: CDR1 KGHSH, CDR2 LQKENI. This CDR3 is CASSPSVGGANTEAFF. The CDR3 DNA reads TGTGCCAGCTCACCATCGGTTGGAGGAGCGAACACTGAAGCTTTCTTT. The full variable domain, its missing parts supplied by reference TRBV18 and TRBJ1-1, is NAGVMQNPRHLVRRRGQEARLRCSPMKGHSHVYWYRQLPEEGLKFMVYLQKENIIDESGMPKERFSAEFPKEGPSILRIQQVVRGDSAAYFCASSPSVGGANTEAFFGQGTRLTVV.

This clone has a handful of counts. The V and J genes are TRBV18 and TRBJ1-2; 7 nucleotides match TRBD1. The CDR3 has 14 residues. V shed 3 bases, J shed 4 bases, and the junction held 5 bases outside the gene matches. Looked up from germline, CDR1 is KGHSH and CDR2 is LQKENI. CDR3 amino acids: CASSPGTDLYGYTF. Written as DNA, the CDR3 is TGTGCCAGCTCACCGGGGACAGACCTCTATGGCTACACCTTC.

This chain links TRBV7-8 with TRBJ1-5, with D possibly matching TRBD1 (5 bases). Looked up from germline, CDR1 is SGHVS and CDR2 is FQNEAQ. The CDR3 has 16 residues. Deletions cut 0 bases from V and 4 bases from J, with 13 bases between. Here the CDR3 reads CASSLASQGRNQPQHF. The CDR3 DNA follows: TGTGCCAGCAGCTTAGCAAGCCAGGGTAGGAATCAGCCCCAGCATTTT.

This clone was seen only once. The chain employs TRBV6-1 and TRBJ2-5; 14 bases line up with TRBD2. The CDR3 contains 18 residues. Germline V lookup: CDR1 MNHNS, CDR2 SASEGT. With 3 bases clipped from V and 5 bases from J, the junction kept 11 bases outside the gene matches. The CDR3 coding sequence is TGTGCCAGCAGTGAGACTAGCGGGGGGGCTGTTCGTCCGGAGACCCAGTACTTC. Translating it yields CASSETSGGAVRPETQYF.

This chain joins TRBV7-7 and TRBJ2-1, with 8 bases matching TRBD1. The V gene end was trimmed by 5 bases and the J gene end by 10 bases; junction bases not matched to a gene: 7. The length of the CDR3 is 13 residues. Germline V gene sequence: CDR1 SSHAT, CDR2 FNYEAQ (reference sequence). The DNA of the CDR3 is TGTGCCAGCAGCAAGTCAGGGGGCAGCGAGCAGTTCTTC. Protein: CASSKSGGSEQFF.